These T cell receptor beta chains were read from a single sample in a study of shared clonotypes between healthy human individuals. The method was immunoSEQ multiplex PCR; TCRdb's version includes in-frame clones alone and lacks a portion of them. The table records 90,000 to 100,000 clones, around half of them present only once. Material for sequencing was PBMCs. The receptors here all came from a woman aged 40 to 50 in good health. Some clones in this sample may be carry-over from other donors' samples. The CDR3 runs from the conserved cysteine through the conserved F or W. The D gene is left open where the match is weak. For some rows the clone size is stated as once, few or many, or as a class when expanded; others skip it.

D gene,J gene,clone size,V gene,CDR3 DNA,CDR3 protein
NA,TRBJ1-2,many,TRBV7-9,TGTGCCAGCAGCTTCTATGGCTACACCTTC,CASSFYGYTF
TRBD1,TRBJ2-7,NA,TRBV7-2,TGTGCCAGCAGCTTAGAAGGGGGACAGGTCTACGAGCAGTACTTC,CASSLEGGQVYEQYF
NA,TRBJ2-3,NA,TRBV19,TGTGCCAGTAGTATAGTTAGGGGTCAGGGCGATACGCAGTATTTT,CASSIVRGQGDTQYF
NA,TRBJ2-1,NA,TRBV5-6,TGTGCCAGCAGCCGGGGGACAGAGGGCGAGTTCTTC,CASSRGTEGEFF
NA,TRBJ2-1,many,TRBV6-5,TGTGCCAGCAGTACCAATTTCGTCTCCTACAATGAGCAGTTCTTC,CASSTNFVSYNEQFF
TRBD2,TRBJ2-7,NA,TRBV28,TGTGCCAGCCTCGGGACTAGCGGGAACTACGAGCAGTACTTC,CASLGTSGNYEQYF
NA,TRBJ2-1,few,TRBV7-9,TGTGCCAGCAGCTTGGGGACCGTGGATTTCTTC,CASSLGTVDFF
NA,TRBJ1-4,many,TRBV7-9,TGTGCCAGCAGCCCCTCCACTAATGAAAAACTGTTTTTT,CASSPSTNEKLFF
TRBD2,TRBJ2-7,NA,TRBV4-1,TGCGCCAGCAGCCACCTAGCGGGAGGGCCGTACGAGCAGTACTTC,CASSHLAGGPYEQYF
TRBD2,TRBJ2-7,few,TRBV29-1,TGCAGCGTGGGGACTTCTCCGGGGGAGGGCGAGCAGTACTTC,CSVGTSPGEGEQYF
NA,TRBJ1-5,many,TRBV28,TGTGCCAGCAGTCGGGGCCAGATAGTCGGCCTGGATAATCAGCCCCAGCATTTT,CASSRGQIVGLDNQPQHF
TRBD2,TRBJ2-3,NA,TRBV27,TGTGCCAGCAGTTTGGGCGGGGGGATCCCTCTAGCACAGATCCGATTT,CASSLGGGIPLAQIRF
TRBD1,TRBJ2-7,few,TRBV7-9,TGTGCCAGCAGCTACCTCACAGGGGTTAGCGACGAGCAGTACTTC,CASSYLTGVSDEQYF
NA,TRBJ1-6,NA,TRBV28,TGTGCCAGCAGTTCACAGGGATTCCCCTATAATTCACCCCTCCACTTT,CASSSQGFPYNSPLHF
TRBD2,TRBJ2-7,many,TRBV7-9,TGTGCCAGCGGCCCGGGACTAGCGGAATACGAGCAGTACTTC,CASGPGLAEYEQYF
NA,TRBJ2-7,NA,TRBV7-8,TGTGCCAGCAGCTTGGGCGGGGATGTATACGAGCAGTACTTC,CASSLGGDVYEQYF
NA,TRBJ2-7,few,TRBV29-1,TGCAGCGTTCTGGTTCTCGAGCAGTACTTC,CSVLVLEQYF
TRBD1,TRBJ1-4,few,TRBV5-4,TGTGCCAGCAGTCGACAGGGGAGTAAACTGTTTTTT,CASSRQGSKLFF
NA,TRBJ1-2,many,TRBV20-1,TGCAGTGCCGACAGTGTGTATGGCTACACCTTC,CSADSVYGYTF
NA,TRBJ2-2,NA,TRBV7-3,TGTGCCAGCAGCTTTCAGGGTTCCGGGGAGCTGTTTTTT,CASSFQGSGELFF
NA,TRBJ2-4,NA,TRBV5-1,TGCGCCAGCAGCTTATTACAGGACGACATTCAGTACTTC,CASSLLQDDIQYF
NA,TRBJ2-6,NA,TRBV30,TGTGCCTGGAGTCTGTGGGACGGAAGCTCTGGGGCCAACGTCCTGACTTTC,CAWSLWDGSSGANVLTF
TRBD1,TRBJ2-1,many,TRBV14,TGTGCCAGCAGCCAAGTCAGGGGGCACAATGAGCAGTTCTTC,CASSQVRGHNEQFF
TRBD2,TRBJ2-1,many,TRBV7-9,TGTGCCAGCAGCCCCGAGGGGTACCTAGCGGTTAACAATGAGCAGTTCTTC,CASSPEGYLAVNNEQFF
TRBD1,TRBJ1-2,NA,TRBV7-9,TGTGCCAGCAGCGACGACAGGGGTTTGGGACAGTTCACCTTC,CASSDDRGLGQFTF
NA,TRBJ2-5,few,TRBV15,TGTGCCACCGGACAGCAACAAGAGACCCAGTACTTC,CATGQQQETQYF
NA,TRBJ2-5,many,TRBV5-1,TGCGCCAGCAGACCAGCGCCGGGACAACAAGAGACCCAGTACTTC,CASRPAPGQQETQYF
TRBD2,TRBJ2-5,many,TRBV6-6,TGTGCCAGCAGAAAAGCGGGAGAAGAGACCCAGTACTTC,CASRKAGEETQYF
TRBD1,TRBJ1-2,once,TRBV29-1,TGCAGCGCTGGGACAGAGGGCTATGGCTACACCTTC,CSAGTEGYGYTF
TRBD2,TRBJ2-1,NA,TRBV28,TGTGCCAGCAGCTTCGGGGAGGGTCATTACAATGAGCAGTTCTTC,CASSFGEGHYNEQFF
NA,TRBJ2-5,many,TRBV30,TGTGCCTGGAGTGTGATTCCCGGCAGGAAGACCCAGTACTTC,CAWSVIPGRKTQYF
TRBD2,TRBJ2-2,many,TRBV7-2,TGTGCCAGCAGTACGGCAGCGGGAGGTGACGGGGAGCTGTTTTTT,CASSTAAGGDGELFF
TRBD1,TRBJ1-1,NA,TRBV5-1,TGCGCCAGCAGCGTGAACTCCGGGACAGGGAACACTGAAGCTTTCTTT,CASSVNSGTGNTEAFF
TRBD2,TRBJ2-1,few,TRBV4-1,TGCGCCAGCAGCCGGCTAGCGGGAGTTGGCAATGAGCAGTTCTTC,CASSRLAGVGNEQFF
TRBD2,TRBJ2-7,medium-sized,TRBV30,TGTGCCTGGAGTGTACGGCGGGAGGGCTTCTACGAGCAGTACTTC,CAWSVRREGFYEQYF
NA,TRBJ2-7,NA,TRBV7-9,TGTGCCAGCAGCTTGCACGGGGGCGAGCAGTACTTC,CASSLHGGEQYF
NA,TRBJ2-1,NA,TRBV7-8,TGTGCCAGCAGCTTATACCGTTCCCCCCACAATGAGCAGTTCTTC,CASSLYRSPHNEQFF